A selection of T cell receptor beta chains follows, all from one sample in a study of blood T cell repertoires in COVID-19. The repertoire was sequenced with immunoSEQ multiplex PCR; TCRdb's copy has only in-frame clones and lacks some. Among 130,000 to 150,000 clones listed, roughly 78% were seen once. The sequenced sample was peripheral blood. Receptors were obtained from a human donor with acute or convalescent COVID-19. The donor label of this sample is uncertain. CDR3s include the opening cysteine and the closing phenylalanine or tryptophan. A D gene is named only where the DNA matches it firmly.

j_gene | v_gene | d_gene | CDR3aa
TRBJ1-1 | TRBV3-1/TRBV3-2 | . | CASDRTGGNTEAFF
TRBJ1-4 | TRBV11-2 | . | CASSFNRVEEKLFF
TRBJ2-2 | TRBV6-2/TRBV6-3 | TRBD1 | CASSPRQGATGGELFF
TRBJ2-7 | TRBV11-2 | TRBD2 | CASSLYGGGEYEQYF
TRBJ1-2 | TRBV12-3/TRBV12-4 | TRBD1 | CASSLGGTGSTF
TRBJ1-2 | TRBV28 | . | CASSSSGGREYGYTF
TRBJ1-2 | TRBV10-1 | . | CASSEDRNYGYTF
TRBJ2-3 | TRBV5-1 | TRBD1 | CASSLAPATGLEDTQYF
TRBJ1-2 | TRBV6-5 | . | CASTQLTIYGYTF
TRBJ1-6 | TRBV3-1/TRBV3-2 | TRBD1 | CASSHGTGYSPLHF
TRBJ1-1 | TRBV7-2 | . | CASSSPTTEAFF
TRBJ1-6 | TRBV6-5 | TRBD1 | CASSWDRQGIGCHF
TRBJ2-1 | TRBV11-2 | . | CASSWGDYNEQFF
TRBJ1-2 | TRBV6-5 | . | CASRGGGSDPYGYTF
TRBJ2-1 | TRBV18 | TRBD2 | CASSFLGSGENEQFF
TRBJ2-2 | TRBV4-1 | . | CASSPTRARGYTGELFF
TRBJ1-1 | TRBV11-2 | . | CASSLGQVEGEAFF
TRBJ1-2 | TRBV30 | . | CAWTRQAPNYGYTF
TRBJ1-1 | TRBV7-2 | . | CASSLRVGNTEAFF
TRBJ1-5 | TRBV19 | TRBD1 | CASQSGTGGNQPQHF
TRBJ2-2 | TRBV6-2/TRBV6-3 | . | CASSYSIVSLAGELFF
TRBJ1-5 | TRBV19 | . | CASSTQGGQPQHF
TRBJ1-2 | TRBV25-1 | . | CASSDRDWDGYTF
TRBJ1-6 | TRBV19 | . | CASSMEGLLHF
TRBJ1-1 | TRBV19 | TRBD1 | CASCLSRQGGWPTEAFF
TRBJ1-6 | TRBV5-6 | TRBD1 | CASSRLTGDSPLHF
TRBJ1-1 | TRBV18 | . | CASSLNPPGNTEAFF
TRBJ2-4 | TRBV30 | . | CAWREDVMSEKTLAKNIQYF
TRBJ2-7 | TRBV2 | . | CASSGDTTYEQYF
TRBJ1-4 | TRBV7-2 | . | CASSLVGGVYEKLFF
TRBJ2-5 | TRBV11-3 | . | CASSLYELSRRGETQYF
TRBJ1-5 | TRBV10-3 | TRBD1 | CAISRDRGHPQHF
TRBJ2-7 | TRBV19 | TRBD1 | CASSGDSTYEQYF
TRBJ1-5 | TRBV19 | . | CASSILAGFNQPQHF
TRBJ2-1 | TRBV7-2 | TRBD2 | CASSPRLAGGDEQFF
TRBJ1-5 | TRBV2 | TRBD1 | CASSGTGRQPQHF
TRBJ1-1 | TRBV6-2/TRBV6-3 | . | CASSYSTEDQGNTEAFF
TRBJ2-3 | TRBV2 | TRBD1 | CASSELGQGRTDTQYF
TRBJ1-1 | TRBV7-3 | . | CASSIQENTEAFF
TRBJ1-3 | TRBV5-1 | TRBD1 | CASADRAGGNTIYF
TRBJ2-2 | TRBV7-3 | TRBD1 | CASSLTTGAGGELFF
TRBJ2-2 | TRBV11-1 | TRBD1 | CASSRTGTNTGELFF
TRBJ1-1 | TRBV12-3/TRBV12-4 | . | CASTRQQSRSFF
TRBJ1-3 | TRBV6-5 | . | CASIPGTDSGNTIYF
TRBJ1-2 | TRBV5-6 | . | CASSSQGLYGYTF
TRBJ1-1 | TRBV12-3/TRBV12-4 | TRBD1 | CASSLTRQGQAFF
TRBJ2-1 | TRBV19 | . | CASSLRFGSSYNEQFF
TRBJ1-1 | TRBV6-5 | . | CASSYGGARATEAFF
TRBJ1-5 | TRBV6-1 | . | CASSEAWSSNQPQHF
TRBJ1-4 | TRBV7-9 | . | CASSSPATGNEKLFF
TRBJ1-3 | TRBV10-3 | . | CAIGDFSGNTIYF
TRBJ2-2 | TRBV19 | TRBD1 | CASKSGQGNTGELFF
TRBJ2-3 | TRBV10-3 | . | CAIKISGGGDTQYF
TRBJ2-2 | TRBV5-6 | . | CASNSRGTGELFF
TRBJ2-3 | TRBV5-1 | TRBD2 | CASSFRTSGGADTQYF
TRBJ2-7 | TRBV5-6 | . | CASSLGGLGYEQYF
TRBJ1-5 | TRBV28 | . | CASSHNREQPQHF